What follows are 14 T cell receptor beta chains derived from one specimen sequenced in a study of T cells in Graves' hyperthyroidism and ophthalmopathy. Amplification of TCR beta CDR3 regions used RNA as the template. The TCR CDR3 first-round RT-PCR relied on the HTBI primer set. TCRdb independently ran MiXCR on the multiplex PCR reads; one entry per CDR3 protein. The table includes a few hundred thousand distinct CDR3 sequences, about an eighth detected once. Material for sequencing was blood. The source of these receptors is a middle-aged woman with Graves' ophthalmopathy.

This clonotype was counted many times. V gene TRBV7-2 combines with J gene TRBJ2-7; TRBD1 matches at 8 bases. CDR3 size: 16 residues. Germline assignment: CDR1 SGHTA and CDR2 FQGNSA. J gave up 2 bases and V 4 bases, and 10 bases lay outside the gene matches. In DNA form, the CDR3 reads TGTGCCAGCAGCTCACGTCGGACAGGGAGTCCCTACGAGCAGTACTTC. It codes for CASSSRRTGSPYEQYF.

This clonotype was picked up many times. This sequence joins TRBV29-1 and TRBJ1-1; D not certain. The CDR3 runs to 14 residues. V was clipped by 4 bases and J by 4 bases, with 16 bases between them. Germline CDR1 reads SQVTM; CDR2 reads ANQGSEA. The CDR3 bases are TGCAGCGTTGCCCTCAGGACCCCCCGCACTGAAGCTTTCTTT. Translation: CSVALRTPRTEAFF.

The chain combines TRBV14 with TRBJ2-5; the D call may be TRBD1 or TRBD2 (5 bases each). V lost 4 bases and J 1 base, leaving 16 bases between the germline ends. This CDR3 is 16 amino acids long. Germline assignment: CDR1 SGHDN and CDR2 FVKESK. The CDR3 loop is CASSPLSSGLQETQYF. The CDR3 coding sequence is TGTGCCAGCAGCCCCTTATCCTCGGGGCTCCAAGAGACCCAGTACTTC.

This clonotype was seen ten or more times. This chain links TRBV27 with TRBJ2-7; D may be TRBD2 (5 bases). Germline lookup yields CDR1 MNHEY and CDR2 SMNVEV (reference sequence). The CDR3 loop spans 14 amino acids. V was trimmed by 5 bases and J by 8 bases, leaving 19 bases between them. The CDR3 DNA reads TGTGCCAGCAGTCCCCCCACCCCCGGGGATCAGCAGTACTTC. Amino acids: CASSPPTPGDQQYF.

The chain uses TRBV20-1 and TRBJ1-2, with TRBD1 matching over 9 bases. This CDR3 comprises 14 residues. CDR1 and CDR2 (germline): DFQATT, SNEGSKA (reference sequence). V trimming: 1 base; J trimming: 10 bases; junction bases outside the gene matches: 10. The chain's CDR3 is CSARADRGVADYTF. CDR3 bases: TGCAGTGCTAGAGCCGACAGGGGGGTTGCTGACTACACCTTC.

Regarding this clonotype: This CDR3 is missing its conserved last phenylalanine or tryptophan, likely due to a read error. V gene TRBV11-2 combines with J gene TRBJ1-5, with no clear D. Germline CDR1 and CDR2: SGHAT and FQNNGV. The CDR3 contains 14 residues. The CDR3 protein is CASSLDGSNQPQHL. The DNA of the CDR3 is TGTGCCAGCAGCTTAGATGGCAGCAATCAGCCTCAGCATCTT.

At least ten counts were recorded for this clonotype. The CDR3 loop reads CSARGAAGGHYNEQFF. The CDR3 bases are TGCAGTGCTAGAGGAGCGGCGGGAGGACACTACAATGAGCAGTTCTTC. The chain links TRBV20-1 to TRBJ2-1; 8 bases map to TRBD2. This CDR3 is 16 amino acids long. V lost 1 base, J lost 3 bases, and 8 bases stayed unmatched. Germline V gives CDR1 DFQATT, CDR2 SNEGSKA (reference sequence).

V usage is TRBV7-8 and J usage is TRBJ1-2, with TRBD1 identical over 11 bases. V lost 5 bases to trimming and J lost 7 bases; unmatched junction nucleotides: 12. Germline CDR1 reads SGHVS; CDR2 reads FQNEAQ. The CDR3 covers 16 residues. DNA of the CDR3: TGTGCCAGCAGCCGGGGCAGGGGACAGGGGGTACCTGGCTACACCTTC. This translates into CASSRGRGQGVPGYTF. Looking up the rest from reference TRBV7-8 and TRBJ1-2 gives the full variable domain: GAGVSQSPRYKVAKRGQDVALRCDPISGHVSLFWYQQALGQGPEFLTYFQNEAQLDKSGLPSDRFFAERPEGSVSTLKIQRTQQEDSAVYLCASSRGRGQGVPGYTFGSGTRLTVV.

The J gene is TRBJ2-1, the V gene TRBV9, with D possibly TRBD2 on 6 matching bases. From germline, CDR1 is SGDLS and CDR2 YYNGEE. This CDR3 is 15 amino acids long. With 0 bases removed from V and 10 bases from J, the gap between germline ends came to 17 bases. In nucleotides, the CDR3 is TGTGCCAGCAGCGTAGAGTCCGGAGGGCCGCGGGAGCAGTTCTTC. It encodes CASSVESGGPREQFF.

This clonotype was seen repeatedly, ten times or more. The rearrangement joins TRBV2 to TRBJ2-7; D is possibly TRBD1 or TRBD2 (5 bases each). The germline gives CDR1 SNHLY, CDR2 FYNNEI. The CDR3 is 14 residues long. V shed 6 bases and J shed 2 bases, with 14 bases lying between them. The CDR3 here is CASSLEEDTYEQYF. The CDR3 coding sequence is TGTGCCAGCAGCCTAGAGGAGGACACCTACGAGCAGTACTTC. Looking up the rest from reference TRBV2 and TRBJ2-7 gives the full variable domain: EPEVTQTPSHQVTQMGQEVILRCVPISNHLYFYWYRQILGQKVEFLVSFYNNEISEKSEIFDDQFSVERPDGSNFTLKIRSTKLEDSAMYFCASSLEEDTYEQYFGPGTRLTVT.

This clonotype was observed at least ten times. The rearrangement uses TRBV6-2 or TRBV6-3 and TRBJ2-1, with TRBD2 matching 7 bases. This CDR3 spans 16 amino acids. The germline gives CDR1 MNHEY, CDR2 SVGEGT. V lost 5 bases, J lost 0 bases, and 7 bases stayed unmatched. Written as DNA, the CDR3 is TGTGCCAGCAGTACCCGACTAGCAAGCTCCTACAATGAGCAGTTCTTC. It codes for CASSTRLASSYNEQFF.

This clonotype has at least ten counts. V gene TRBV19 combines with J gene TRBJ2-7; 8 bases are shared with TRBD1. With V trimmed by 3 bases and J by 2 bases, 6 bases remained unmatched. This CDR3 region has 15 residues. Germline lookup yields CDR1 LNHDA and CDR2 SQIVND (reference sequence). The CDR3 loop reads CASSIQQGGTYEQYF. The DNA for the CDR3 is TGTGCCAGTAGTATCCAACAGGGGGGTACCTACGAGCAGTACTTC. The full variable domain, rest sourced from reference TRBV19 and TRBJ2-7, is DGGITQSPKYLFRKEGQNVTLSCEQNLNHDAMYWYRQDPGQGLRLIYYSQIVNDFQKGDIAEGYSVSREKKESFPLTVTSAQKNPTAFYLCASSIQQGGTYEQYFGPGTRLTVT.

This clonotype appeared a few times. The chain has TRBV27 and TRBJ2-2; 7 positions match TRBD2. CDR1 and CDR2 from the germline V gene are MNHEY and SMNVEV (reference sequence). J was trimmed by 5 bases and V by 2 bases; bases with no gene match: 8. The CDR3 extends over 16 amino acids. CDR3 residues: CASSLRGEVGTGELFF. The CDR3 region has the DNA TGTGCCAGCAGTTTACGGGGGGAGGTTGGTACCGGGGAGCTGTTTTTT.

The chain has TRBV5-1 and TRBJ2-7; 7 bases agree with TRBD2. V dropped 7 bases and J dropped 1; count of bases not matched to a gene: 8. Germline V gives CDR1 SGHRS, CDR2 YFSETQ. The CDR3 is 14 amino acids. The CDR3 bases are TGCGCCAGCGGGGGGGACGGCTTATCCTACGAGCAGTACTTC. Translation: CASGGDGLSYEQYF.